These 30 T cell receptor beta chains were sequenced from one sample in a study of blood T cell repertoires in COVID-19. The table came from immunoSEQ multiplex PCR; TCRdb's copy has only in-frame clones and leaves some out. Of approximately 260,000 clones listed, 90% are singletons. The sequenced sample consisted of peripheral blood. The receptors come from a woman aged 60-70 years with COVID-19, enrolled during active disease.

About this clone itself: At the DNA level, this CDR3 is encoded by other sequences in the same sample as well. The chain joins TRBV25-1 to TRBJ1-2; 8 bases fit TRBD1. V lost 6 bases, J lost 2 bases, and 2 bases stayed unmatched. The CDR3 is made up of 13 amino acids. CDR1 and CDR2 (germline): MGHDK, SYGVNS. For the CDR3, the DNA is TGTGCCAGCAGAGGACAGGGAAACTATGGCTACACCTTC. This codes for CASRGQGNYGYTF.

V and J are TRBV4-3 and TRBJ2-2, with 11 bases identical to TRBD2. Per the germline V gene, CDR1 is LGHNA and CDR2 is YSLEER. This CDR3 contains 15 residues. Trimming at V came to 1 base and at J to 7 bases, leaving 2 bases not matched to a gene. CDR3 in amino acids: CASSQGLAGYGELFF. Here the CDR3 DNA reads TGCGCCAGCAGCCAAGGACTAGCGGGGTACGGGGAGCTGTTTTTT.

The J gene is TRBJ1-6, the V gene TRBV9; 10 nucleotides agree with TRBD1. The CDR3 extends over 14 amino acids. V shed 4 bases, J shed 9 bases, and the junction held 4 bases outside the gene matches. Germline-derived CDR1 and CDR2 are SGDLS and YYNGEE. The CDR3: CASSQTGGASPLHF. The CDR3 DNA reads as TGTGCCAGCAGCCAGACAGGGGGCGCTTCACCCCTCCACTTT.

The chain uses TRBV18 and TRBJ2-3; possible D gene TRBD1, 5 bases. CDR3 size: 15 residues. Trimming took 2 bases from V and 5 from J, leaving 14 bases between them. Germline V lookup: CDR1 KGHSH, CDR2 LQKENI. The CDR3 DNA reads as TGTGCCAGCTCACCAAGTCCCGGAAGGGGAGATACGCAGTATTTT. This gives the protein CASSPSPGRGDTQYF.

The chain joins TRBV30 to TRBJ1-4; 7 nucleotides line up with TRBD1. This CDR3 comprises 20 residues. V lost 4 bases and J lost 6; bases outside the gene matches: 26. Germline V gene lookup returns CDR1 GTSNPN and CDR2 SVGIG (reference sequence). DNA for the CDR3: TGTGCCTGGACATCCTTTTTGATCGACCTAGGGGGCGCTAGTCATGAAAAACTGTTTTTT. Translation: CAWTSFLIDLGGASHEKLFF.

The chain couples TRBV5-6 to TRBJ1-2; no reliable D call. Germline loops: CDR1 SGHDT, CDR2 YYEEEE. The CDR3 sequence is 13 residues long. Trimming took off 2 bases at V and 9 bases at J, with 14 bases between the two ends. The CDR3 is CASSLLSVGSYTF. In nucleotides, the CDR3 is TGTGCCAGCAGCTTACTATCAGTCGGTAGCTACACCTTC.

CDR3 sequence reads: CASSPYRLAEEQETQYF. CDR3 in DNA: TGTGCCAGCAGCCCCTATCGACTAGCGGAGGAGCAAGAGACCCAGTACTTC. The chain links TRBV11-2 to TRBJ2-5, with 9 bases fitting TRBD2. Trimming at V came to 5 bases and at J to 2 bases, leaving 12 bases not matched to a gene. CDR3 size: 17 residues. The germline V gene encodes CDR1 SGHAT and CDR2 FQNNGV. Based on the CDR3 plus reference TRBV11-2 and TRBJ2-5, the full variable domain is EAGVAQSPRYKIIEKRQSVAFWCNPISGHATLYWYQQILGQGPKLLIQFQNNGVVDDSQLPKDRFSAERLKGVDSTLKIQPAKLEDSAVYLCASSPYRLAEEQETQYFGPGTRLLVL.

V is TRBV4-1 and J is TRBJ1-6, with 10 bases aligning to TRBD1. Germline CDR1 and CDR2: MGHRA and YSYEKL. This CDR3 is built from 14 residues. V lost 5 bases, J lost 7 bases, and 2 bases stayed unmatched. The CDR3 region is CASSATGGNSPLHF. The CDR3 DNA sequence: TGCGCCAGCAGCGCGACAGGGGGCAATTCACCCCTCCACTTT.

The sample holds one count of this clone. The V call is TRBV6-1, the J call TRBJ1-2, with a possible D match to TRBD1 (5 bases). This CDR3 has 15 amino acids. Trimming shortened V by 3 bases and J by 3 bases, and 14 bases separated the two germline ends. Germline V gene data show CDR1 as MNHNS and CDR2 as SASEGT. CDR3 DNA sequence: TGTGCCAGCAGTGAGGCCCAGGGTGAATACTATGGCTACACCTTC. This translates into CASSEAQGEYYGYTF.

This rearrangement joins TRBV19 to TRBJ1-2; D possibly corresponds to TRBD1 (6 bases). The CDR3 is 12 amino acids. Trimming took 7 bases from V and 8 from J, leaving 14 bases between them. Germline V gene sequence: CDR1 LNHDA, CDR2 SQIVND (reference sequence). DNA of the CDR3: TGTGCCAGTACTCTACAGGGTCTGGGCTACACCTTC. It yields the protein CASTLQGLGYTF.

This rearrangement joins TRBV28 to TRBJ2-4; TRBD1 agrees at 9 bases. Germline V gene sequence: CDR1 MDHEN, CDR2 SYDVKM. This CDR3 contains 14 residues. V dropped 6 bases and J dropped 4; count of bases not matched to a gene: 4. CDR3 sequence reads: CASRFGTGKNIQYF. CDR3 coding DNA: TGTGCCAGCAGATTCGGGACAGGGAAAAACATTCAGTACTTC.

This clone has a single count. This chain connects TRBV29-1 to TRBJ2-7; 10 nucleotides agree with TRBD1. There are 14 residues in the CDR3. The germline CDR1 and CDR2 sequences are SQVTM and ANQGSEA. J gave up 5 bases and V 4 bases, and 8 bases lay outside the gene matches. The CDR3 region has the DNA TGCAGCGTTGCTACAACCGGGACAGGGGACGAGCAGTACTTC. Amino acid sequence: CSVATTGTGDEQYF.

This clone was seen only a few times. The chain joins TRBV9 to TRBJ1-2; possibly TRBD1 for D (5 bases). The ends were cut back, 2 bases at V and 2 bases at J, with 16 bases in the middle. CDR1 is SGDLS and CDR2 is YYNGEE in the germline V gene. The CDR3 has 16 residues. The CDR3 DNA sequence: TGTGCCAGCAGCGTCGGGGACTGGTCAGGGAACTATGGCTACACCTTC. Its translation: CASSVGDWSGNYGYTF.

The chain's CDR3 is CSAGGHADSYNEQFF. In DNA form, the CDR3 reads TGCAGCGCCGGGGGGCATGCGGACTCCTACAATGAGCAGTTCTTC. V gene TRBV29-1 combines with J gene TRBJ2-1; D may be TRBD2 (7 bases). This CDR3 is 15 amino acids long. In germline, CDR1 is SQVTM, CDR2 ANQGSEA. V was pared by 7 bases and J by 0 bases, with 16 bases between.

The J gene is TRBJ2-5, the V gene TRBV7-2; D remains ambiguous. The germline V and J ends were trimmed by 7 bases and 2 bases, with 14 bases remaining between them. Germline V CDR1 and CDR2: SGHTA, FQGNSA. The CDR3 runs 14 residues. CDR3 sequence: CASNQSPAQETQYF. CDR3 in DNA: TGTGCCAGCAACCAAAGCCCCGCTCAAGAGACCCAGTACTTC.

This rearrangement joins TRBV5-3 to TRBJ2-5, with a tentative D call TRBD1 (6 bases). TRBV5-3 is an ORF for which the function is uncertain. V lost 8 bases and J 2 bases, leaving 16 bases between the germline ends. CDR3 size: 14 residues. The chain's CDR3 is CASLHPGQQETQYF. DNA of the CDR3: TGTGCCAGCCTTCACCCCGGACAGCAAGAGACCCAGTACTTC.

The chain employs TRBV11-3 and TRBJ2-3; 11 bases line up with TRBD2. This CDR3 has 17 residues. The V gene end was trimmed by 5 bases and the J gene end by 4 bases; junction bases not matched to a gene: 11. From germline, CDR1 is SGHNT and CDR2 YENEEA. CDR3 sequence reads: CASSRRATSGAPDTQYF. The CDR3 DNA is TGTGCCAGCAGCCGGAGGGCGACTAGCGGGGCCCCAGATACGCAGTATTTT.

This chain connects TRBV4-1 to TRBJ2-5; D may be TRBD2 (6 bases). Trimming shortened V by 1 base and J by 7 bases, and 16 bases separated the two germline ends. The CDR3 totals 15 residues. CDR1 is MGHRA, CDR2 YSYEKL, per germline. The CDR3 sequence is CASSQAGVGGPTQYF. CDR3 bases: TGCGCCAGCAGCCAAGCGGGGGTAGGCGGGCCGACCCAGTACTTC.

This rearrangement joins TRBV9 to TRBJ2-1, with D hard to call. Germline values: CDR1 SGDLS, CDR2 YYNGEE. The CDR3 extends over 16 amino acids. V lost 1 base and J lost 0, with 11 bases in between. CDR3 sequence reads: CASSVNDVSSYNEQFF. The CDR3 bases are TGTGCCAGCAGCGTAAACGATGTGAGCTCCTACAATGAGCAGTTCTTC.

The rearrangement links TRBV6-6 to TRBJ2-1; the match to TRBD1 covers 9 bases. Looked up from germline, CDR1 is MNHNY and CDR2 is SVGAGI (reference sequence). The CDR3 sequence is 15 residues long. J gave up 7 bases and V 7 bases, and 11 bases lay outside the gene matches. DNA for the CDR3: TGTGCCAGCACCTATCTGGGACAGGGAAGAAATGAGCAGTTCTTC. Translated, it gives CASTYLGQGRNEQFF.

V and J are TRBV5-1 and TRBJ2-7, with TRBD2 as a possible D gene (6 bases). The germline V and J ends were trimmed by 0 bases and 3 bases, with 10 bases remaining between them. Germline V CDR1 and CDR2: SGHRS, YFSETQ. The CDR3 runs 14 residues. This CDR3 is CASSLEREVYEQYF. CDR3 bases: TGCGCCAGCAGCTTGGAAAGGGAGGTCTACGAGCAGTACTTC.

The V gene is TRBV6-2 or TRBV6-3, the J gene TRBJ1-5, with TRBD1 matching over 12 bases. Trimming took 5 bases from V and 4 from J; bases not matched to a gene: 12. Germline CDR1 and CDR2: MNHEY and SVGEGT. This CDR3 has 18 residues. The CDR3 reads CASSGAGTGGGWNQPQHF. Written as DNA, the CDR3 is TGTGCCAGCAGTGGGGCCGGGACAGGGGGCGGGTGGAATCAGCCCCAGCATTTT.

CDR3 nucleotides: TGTGCCAGTAGTCCGCGAGGAGGCGCCCTGTATGGCTACACCTTC. Translated: CASSPRGGALYGYTF. The chain couples TRBV19 to TRBJ1-2; D gene ambiguous. Trimming took off 5 bases at V and 5 bases at J, with 18 bases between the two ends. The germline V gene has CDR1 LNHDA and CDR2 SQIVND (reference sequence). The CDR3 has 15 residues.

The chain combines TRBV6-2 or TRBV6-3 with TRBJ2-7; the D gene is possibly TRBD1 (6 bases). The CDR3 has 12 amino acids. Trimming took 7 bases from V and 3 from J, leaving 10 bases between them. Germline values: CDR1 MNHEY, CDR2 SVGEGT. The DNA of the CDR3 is TGTGCCAGCACCCCGGACAGCTACGAGCAGTACTTC. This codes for CASTPDSYEQYF.

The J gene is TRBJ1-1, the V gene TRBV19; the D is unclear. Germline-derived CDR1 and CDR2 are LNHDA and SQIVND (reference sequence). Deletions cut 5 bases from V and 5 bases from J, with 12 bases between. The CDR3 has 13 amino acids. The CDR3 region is CASSPFVQTEAFF. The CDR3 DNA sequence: TGTGCCAGTAGTCCCTTCGTACAAACTGAAGCTTTCTTT.

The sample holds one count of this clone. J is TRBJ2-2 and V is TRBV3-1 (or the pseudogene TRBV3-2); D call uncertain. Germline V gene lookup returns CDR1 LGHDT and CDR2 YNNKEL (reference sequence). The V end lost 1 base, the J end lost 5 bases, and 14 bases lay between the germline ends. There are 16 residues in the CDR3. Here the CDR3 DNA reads TGTGCCAGCAGCCAAGTTCGTCCCGACGGGACCGGGGAGCTGTTTTTT. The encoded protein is CASSQVRPDGTGELFF.

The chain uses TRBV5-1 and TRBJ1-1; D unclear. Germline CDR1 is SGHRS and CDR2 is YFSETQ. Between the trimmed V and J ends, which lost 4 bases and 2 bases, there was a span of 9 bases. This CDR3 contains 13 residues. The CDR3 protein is CASSISDNTEAFF. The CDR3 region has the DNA TGCGCCAGCAGCATCAGTGATAACACTGAAGCTTTCTTT.

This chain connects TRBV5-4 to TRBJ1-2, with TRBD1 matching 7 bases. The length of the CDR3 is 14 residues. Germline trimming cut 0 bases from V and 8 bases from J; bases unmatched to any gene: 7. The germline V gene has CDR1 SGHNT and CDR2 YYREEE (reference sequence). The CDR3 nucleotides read TGTGCCAGCAGCTTGGACTGGCAGGGGGTCGGCTACACCTTC. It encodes CASSLDWQGVGYTF.

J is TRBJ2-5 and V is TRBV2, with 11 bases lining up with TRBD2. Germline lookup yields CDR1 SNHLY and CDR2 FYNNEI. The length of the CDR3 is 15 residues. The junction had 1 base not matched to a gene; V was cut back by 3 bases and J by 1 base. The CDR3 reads CASSDGLAGQETQYF. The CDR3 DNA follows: TGTGCCAGCAGTGATGGACTAGCGGGCCAAGAGACCCAGTACTTC. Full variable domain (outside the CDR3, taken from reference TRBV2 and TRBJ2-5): EPEVTQTPSHQVTQMGQEVILRCVPISNHLYFYWYRQILGQKVEFLVSFYNNEISEKSEIFDDQFSVERPDGSNFTLKIRSTKLEDSAMYFCASSDGLAGQETQYFGPGTRLLVL.

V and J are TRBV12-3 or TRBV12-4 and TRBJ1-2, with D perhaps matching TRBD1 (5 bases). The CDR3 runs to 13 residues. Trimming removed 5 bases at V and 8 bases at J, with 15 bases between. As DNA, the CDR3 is TGTGCCAGCAGTCCCTTGCGGGGCGGGGGCTACACCTTC. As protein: CASSPLRGGGYTF.